Listed below are T cell receptor beta chains from one sample, sequenced in a study of T-cell reconstitution after alpha-beta-depleted transplantation in children. TCRdb itself ran the PCR reads through MiXCR, one entry per CDR3 protein. This sample has approximately 220,000 distinct CDR3 sequences, with approximately 19% found just once. The source material was PBMCs, mostly from graft donor cells, sampled 360 days after TCRalphabeta/CD19-depleted stem cell transplant. The receptors originated from a male patient aged 2-9 years who had a stem cell transplant for acute lymphoblastic leukemia, so the T cells may come from the graft donor. The CDR3 runs from the conserved cysteine through the conserved F or W. Each record gives: D gene, CDR3 length, J gene, V gene, clone size, CDR3 DNA, CDR3 protein. The D gene is left open where the match is weak. Clone size is shown for a subset of rows, as once, few, many or a class of expanded clone.

D gene: -; CDR3 length: 14; J gene: TRBJ1-4; V gene: TRBV5-1; clone size: -; CDR3 DNA: TGCGCCAGCAGCTTTGGACAGCCTAATGAAAAACTGTTTTTT; CDR3 protein: CASSFGQPNEKLFF
D gene: -; CDR3 length: 15; J gene: TRBJ2-5; V gene: TRBV20-1; clone size: few; CDR3 DNA: TGCAGTGCTAGGTACGCCGATGGGCAAACGGAGACCCAGTACTTC; CDR3 protein: CSARYADGQTETQYF
D gene: TRBD1; CDR3 length: 15; J gene: TRBJ2-5; V gene: TRBV7-9; clone size: -; CDR3 DNA: TGTGCCAGCACCCCCCGTACAGGGGGCCAAGAGACCCAGTACTTC; CDR3 protein: CASTPRTGGQETQYF
D gene: -; CDR3 length: 14; J gene: TRBJ2-7; V gene: TRBV25-1; clone size: many; CDR3 DNA: TGTGCCAGCAGTGATTATGGAAGATCCTACGAGCAGTACTTC; CDR3 protein: CASSDYGRSYEQYF
D gene: -; CDR3 length: 14; J gene: TRBJ2-3; V gene: TRBV5-1; clone size: -; CDR3 DNA: TGCGCCAGCAGCTTGGGGGCTCTACCCGATACGCAGTATTTT; CDR3 protein: CASSLGALPDTQYF
D gene: -; CDR3 length: 16; J gene: TRBJ2-1; V gene: TRBV12-3/TRBV12-4; clone size: few; CDR3 DNA: TGTGCCAGCAGTTTAATCTTCGGGGTTAGCGTCCATGAGCAGTTCTTC; CDR3 protein: CASSLIFGVSVHEQFF
D gene: -; CDR3 length: 16; J gene: TRBJ2-7; V gene: TRBV15; clone size: -; CDR3 DNA: TGTGCCACCAGCAGAGATCCCCAGGGAAGAGGGAACGAGCAGTACTTC; CDR3 protein: CATSRDPQGRGNEQYF
D gene: -; CDR3 length: 14; J gene: TRBJ1-6; V gene: TRBV27; clone size: few; CDR3 DNA: TGTGCCAGCAGACTACAGACCGATAATTCACCCCTCCACTTT; CDR3 protein: CASRLQTDNSPLHF
D gene: -; CDR3 length: 13; J gene: TRBJ2-7; V gene: TRBV5-5; clone size: -; CDR3 DNA: TGTGCCAGCAGCTTGGGAGGTCCCAACGAGCAGTACTTC; CDR3 protein: CASSLGGPNEQYF
D gene: TRBD2; CDR3 length: 17; J gene: TRBJ2-1; V gene: TRBV10-3; clone size: -; CDR3 DNA: TGTGCCATCAGTGATTCGCCACCCGGGACTACTTACAATGAGCAGTTCTTC; CDR3 protein: CAISDSPPGTTYNEQFF
D gene: -; CDR3 length: 15; J gene: TRBJ2-1; V gene: TRBV29-1; clone size: few; CDR3 DNA: TGCAGCGTTGCGACACGGGGAGAAACTGACAATGAGCAGTTCTTC; CDR3 protein: CSVATRGETDNEQFF
D gene: -; CDR3 length: 16; J gene: TRBJ2-1; V gene: TRBV12-3/TRBV12-4; clone size: few; CDR3 DNA: TGTGCCAGCACCTCCCGGGCAGGCAGCTCCTACAATGAGCAGTTCTTC; CDR3 protein: CASTSRAGSSYNEQFF
D gene: -; CDR3 length: 19; J gene: TRBJ1-3; V gene: TRBV21-1; clone size: few; CDR3 DNA: TGTGCCAGCAGCAAAGGATCCGGGACAGACACTTTCTCTGGAAACACCATATATTTT; CDR3 protein: CASSKGSGTDTFSGNTIYF
D gene: TRBD1; CDR3 length: 14; J gene: TRBJ1-5; V gene: TRBV9; clone size: few; CDR3 DNA: TGTGCCAGCAGCCCTCGACAGGGGGGTCAGCCCCAGCATTTT; CDR3 protein: CASSPRQGGQPQHF
D gene: TRBD1; CDR3 length: 16; J gene: TRBJ2-1; V gene: TRBV12-3/TRBV12-4; clone size: -; CDR3 DNA: TGTGCCAGCAGCTCCCTCACAGGGGAACGTTACAATGAGCAGTTCTTC; CDR3 protein: CASSSLTGERYNEQFF
D gene: -; CDR3 length: 13; J gene: TRBJ2-7; V gene: TRBV7-9; clone size: many; CDR3 DNA: TGTGCCAGCAGCTTACAGGGAGTGGGCGAGCAGTACTTC; CDR3 protein: CASSLQGVGEQYF